A single T cell receptor beta chain is shown here with its context. CDR1 and CDR2 from the germline V gene are DFQATT and SNEGSKA (reference sequence). This CDR3 has 15 amino acids. V shed 3 bases and J 4 bases; nucleotides not matched to a gene: 5. TCRdb redid the calling of the 5' RACE reads with MiXCR, one entry per CDR3 protein. The sample lists under 65,000 distinct CDR3 sequences, 28% occurring once. The receptor comes from a female donor with breast cancer. The material sequenced was tumor-infiltrating memory CD4+ T cells sorted from the breast tumor. Sample subset: memory CD4+ T cells, CD4+CD45RO+CD25-. The V gene is TRBV20-1, the J gene TRBJ2-1; TRBD2 aligns across 11 bases. Here the CDR3 reads CSASPLAGEYNEQFF. The DNA for the CDR3 is TGCAGTGCTAGCCCACTAGCGGGGGAGTACAATGAGCAGTTCTTC.